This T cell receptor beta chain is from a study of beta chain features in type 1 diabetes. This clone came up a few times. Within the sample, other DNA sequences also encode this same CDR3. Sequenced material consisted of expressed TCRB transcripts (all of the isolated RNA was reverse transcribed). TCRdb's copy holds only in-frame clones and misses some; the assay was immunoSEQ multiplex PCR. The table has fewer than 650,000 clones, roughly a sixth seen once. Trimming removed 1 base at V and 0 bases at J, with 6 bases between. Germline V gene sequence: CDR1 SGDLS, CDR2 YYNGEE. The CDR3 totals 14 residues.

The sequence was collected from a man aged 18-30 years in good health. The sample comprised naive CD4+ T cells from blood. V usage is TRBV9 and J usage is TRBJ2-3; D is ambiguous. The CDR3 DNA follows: TGTGCCAGCAGCGTACGCCACAGCACAGATACGCAGTATTTT. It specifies CASSVRHSTDTQYF.